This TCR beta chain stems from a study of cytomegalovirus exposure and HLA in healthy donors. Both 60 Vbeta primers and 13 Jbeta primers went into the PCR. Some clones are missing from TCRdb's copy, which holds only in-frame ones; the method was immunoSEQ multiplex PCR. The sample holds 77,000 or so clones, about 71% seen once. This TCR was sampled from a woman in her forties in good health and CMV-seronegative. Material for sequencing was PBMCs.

Here the CDR3 reads CSVRGVLAKNIQYF. The DNA for the CDR3 is TGCAGCGTCCGGGGGGTATTAGCCAAAAACATTCAGTACTTC. V usage is TRBV29-1 and J usage is TRBJ2-4; 7 nucleotides agree with TRBD2. CDR3 length: 14 amino acids. The germline CDR1 and CDR2 sequences are SQVTM and ANQGSEA. V trimming: 6 bases; J trimming: 0 bases; junction bases outside the gene matches: 5.